Below, 5 T cell receptor beta chains from the same sample are listed, as sequenced in a study of blood T cell repertoires in COVID-19. Sequencing was performed with immunoSEQ multiplex PCR; in TCRdb, only in-frame clones are kept and a portion is missing. Altogether approximately 82,000 clones are present, about 86% being singletons, with the ten largest covering about 18%. Material for sequencing was peripheral blood. The receptors shown here come from a woman in her sixties with acute or convalescent COVID-19.

The genes are TRBV7-3 and TRBJ2-2; D perhaps matches TRBD2 (7 bases). The V end was cut by 4 bases, the J end by 4 bases, with 13 bases between. CDR3 length equals 15 residues. Germline assignment: CDR1 SGHTA and CDR2 FQGTGA. CDR3 DNA sequence: TGTGCCAGCAGCTCCGGGGGGCCGGGCACCGGGGAGCTGTTTTTT. This codes for CASSSGGPGTGELFF.

Only one count was recorded for this clone. DNA for the CDR3: TGTGCCAGCAGCTTACGCAGGGGGCTTGACAATGAGCAGTTCTTC. Its translation: CASSLRRGLDNEQFF. The rearrangement joins TRBV7-9 to TRBJ2-1; 8 bases line up with TRBD1. CDR3 size: 15 residues. J gave up 5 bases and V 2 bases, and 5 bases lay outside the gene matches. Germline lookup yields CDR1 SEHNR and CDR2 FQNEAQ (reference sequence).

This clone was counted a single time. The chain has TRBV6-4 and TRBJ2-3, with D uncertain. The CDR3 spans 14 residues. Per the germline V gene, CDR1 is MRHNA and CDR2 is SNTAGT. Trimming took off 3 bases at V and 2 bases at J, with 9 bases between the two ends. The CDR3 reads CASSEGVATDTQYF. The CDR3, as DNA: TGTGCCAGCAGTGAAGGAGTGGCCACAGATACGCAGTATTTT.

This clone showed up just once. This chain uses TRBV10-3 with TRBJ1-3; TRBD1 might be the D (5 bases). With 11 bases removed from V and 2 bases from J, the gap between germline ends came to 16 bases. The CDR3 contains 14 residues. The V gene's germline CDR1 is ENHRY and CDR2 SYGVKD. The CDR3: CAVNDGGAGNTIYF. CDR3 in DNA: TGTGCCGTAAACGACGGGGGGGCTGGAAACACCATATATTTT.

The chain combines TRBV10-1 with TRBJ2-7; 10 bases are a match to TRBD2. The ends lost 5 bases at V and 6 bases at J; junction bases unmatched: 7. CDR1 and CDR2 from the germline V gene are WNHNN and SYGVQD (reference sequence). This CDR3 is built from 14 residues. DNA of the CDR3: TGCGCCAGCAGTCAAGCGGGAGGGTCCCTCGAGCAGTACTTC. It codes for CASSQAGGSLEQYF.